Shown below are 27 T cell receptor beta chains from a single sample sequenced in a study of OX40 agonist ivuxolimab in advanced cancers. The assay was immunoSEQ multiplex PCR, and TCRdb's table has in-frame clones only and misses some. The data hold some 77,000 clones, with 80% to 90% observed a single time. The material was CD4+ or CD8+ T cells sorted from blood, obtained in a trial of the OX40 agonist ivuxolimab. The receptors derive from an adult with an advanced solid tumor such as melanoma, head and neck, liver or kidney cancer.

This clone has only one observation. The CDR3 loop is CASEPPRGQIKHLSGANVLTF. In nucleotides, the CDR3 is TGTGCCAGCGAGCCCCCTAGGGGACAGATAAAACACCTCTCTGGGGCCAACGTCCTGACTTTC. This chain uses TRBV2 with TRBJ2-6, with TRBD1 matching over 7 bases. Germline V gene data show CDR1 as SNHLY and CDR2 as FYNNEI. The CDR3 covers 21 residues. Trimming at V came to 8 bases and at J to 0 bases, leaving 22 bases not matched to a gene.

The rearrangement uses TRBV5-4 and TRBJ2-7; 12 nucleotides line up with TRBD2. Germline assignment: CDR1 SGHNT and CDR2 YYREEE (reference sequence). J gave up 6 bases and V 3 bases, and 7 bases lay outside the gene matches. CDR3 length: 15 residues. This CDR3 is CASSSRLAGESEQYF. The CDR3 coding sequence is TGTGCCAGCAGCTCGAGACTAGCGGGAGAGTCCGAGCAGTACTTC.

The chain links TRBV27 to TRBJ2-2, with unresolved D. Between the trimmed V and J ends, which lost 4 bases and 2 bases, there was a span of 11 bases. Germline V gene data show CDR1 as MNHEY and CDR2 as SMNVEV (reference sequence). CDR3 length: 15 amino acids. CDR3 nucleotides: TGTGCCAGCAGTTCACGGCTGATAAACACCGGGGAGCTGTTTTTT. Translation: CASSSRLINTGELFF.

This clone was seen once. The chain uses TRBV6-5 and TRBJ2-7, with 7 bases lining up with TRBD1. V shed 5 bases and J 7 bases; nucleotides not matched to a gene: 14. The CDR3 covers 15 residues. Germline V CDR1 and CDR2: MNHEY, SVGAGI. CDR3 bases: TGTGCCAGCAGTCACACCCGACAGGGACGAAGGGAGCAGTACTTC. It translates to CASSHTRQGRREQYF.

The CDR3 DNA follows: TGTGCCAGCAGCTCCCAACGGACAGGCTCAGGGGAGACCCAGTACTTC. Amino acids: CASSSQRTGSGETQYF. V and J are TRBV7-3 and TRBJ2-5; 7 positions match TRBD1. Germline V gene sequence: CDR1 SGHTA, CDR2 FQGTGA. CDR3 size: 16 residues. With V trimmed by 4 bases and J by 5 bases, 13 bases remained unmatched.

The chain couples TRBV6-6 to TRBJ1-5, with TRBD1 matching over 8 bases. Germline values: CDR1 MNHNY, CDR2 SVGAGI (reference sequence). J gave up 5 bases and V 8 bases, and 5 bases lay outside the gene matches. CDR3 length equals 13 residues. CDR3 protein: CASSDRGYQPQHF. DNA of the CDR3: TGTGCCAGCTCCGACAGGGGATATCAGCCCCAGCATTTT.

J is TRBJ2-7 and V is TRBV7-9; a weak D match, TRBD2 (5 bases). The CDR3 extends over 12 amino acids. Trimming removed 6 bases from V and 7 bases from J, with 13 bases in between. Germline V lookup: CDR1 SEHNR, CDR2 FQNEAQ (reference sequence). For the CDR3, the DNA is TGTGCCAGCAGTTCCTATCCGGGGGAGCAGTACTTC. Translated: CASSSYPGEQYF.

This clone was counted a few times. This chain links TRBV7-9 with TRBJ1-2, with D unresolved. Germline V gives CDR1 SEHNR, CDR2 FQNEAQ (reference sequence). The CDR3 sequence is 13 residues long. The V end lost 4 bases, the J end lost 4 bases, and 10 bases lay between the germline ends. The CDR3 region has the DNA TGTGCCAGCAGCTCCGCCGGATTCTATGGCTACACCTTC. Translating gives CASSSAGFYGYTF.

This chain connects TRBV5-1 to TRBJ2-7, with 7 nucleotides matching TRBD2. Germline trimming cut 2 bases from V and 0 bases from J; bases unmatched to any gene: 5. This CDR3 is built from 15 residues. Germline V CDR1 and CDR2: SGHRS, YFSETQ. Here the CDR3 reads CASSLVLAASYEQYF. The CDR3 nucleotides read TGCGCCAGCAGCTTAGTTCTAGCGGCCTCCTACGAGCAGTACTTC.

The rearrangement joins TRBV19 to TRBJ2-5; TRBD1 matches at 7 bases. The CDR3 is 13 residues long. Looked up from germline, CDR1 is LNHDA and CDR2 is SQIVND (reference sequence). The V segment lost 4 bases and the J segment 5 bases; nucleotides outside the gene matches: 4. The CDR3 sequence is CASSTTGRETQYF. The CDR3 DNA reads TGTGCCAGTAGTACGACAGGGCGGGAGACCCAGTACTTC.

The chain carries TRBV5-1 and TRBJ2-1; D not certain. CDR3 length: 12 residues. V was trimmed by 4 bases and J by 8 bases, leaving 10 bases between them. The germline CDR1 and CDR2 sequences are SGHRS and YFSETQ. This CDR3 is CASSPLLDEQFF. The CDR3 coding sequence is TGCGCCAGCAGCCCCCTCTTAGATGAGCAGTTCTTC.

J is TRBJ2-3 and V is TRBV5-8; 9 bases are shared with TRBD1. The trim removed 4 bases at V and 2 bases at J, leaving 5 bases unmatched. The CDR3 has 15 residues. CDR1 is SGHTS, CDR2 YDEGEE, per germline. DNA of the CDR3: TGTGCCAGCAGCCCCGGGACAGGGAACACAGATACGCAGTATTTT. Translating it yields CASSPGTGNTDTQYF.

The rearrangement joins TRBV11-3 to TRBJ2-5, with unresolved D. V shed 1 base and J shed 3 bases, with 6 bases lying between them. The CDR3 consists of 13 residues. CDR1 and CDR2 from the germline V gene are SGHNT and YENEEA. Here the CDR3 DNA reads TGTGCCAGCAGCTTAGGGTTTGAAGAGACCCAGTACTTC. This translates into CASSLGFEETQYF. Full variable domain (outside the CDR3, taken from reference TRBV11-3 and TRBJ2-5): EAGVVQSPRYKIIEKKQPVAFWCNPISGHNTLYWYLQNLGQGPELLIRYENEEAVDDSQLPKDRFSAERLKGVDSTLKIQPAELGDSAVYLCASSLGFEETQYFGPGTRLLVL.

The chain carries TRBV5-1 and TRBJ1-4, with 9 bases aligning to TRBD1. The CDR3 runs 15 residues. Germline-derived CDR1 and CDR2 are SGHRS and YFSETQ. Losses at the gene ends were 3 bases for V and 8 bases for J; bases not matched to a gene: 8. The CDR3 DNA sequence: TGCGCCAGCAGCTCTACAGGGGGCTGGGAGGAAAAACTGTTTTTT. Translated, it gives CASSSTGGWEEKLFF.

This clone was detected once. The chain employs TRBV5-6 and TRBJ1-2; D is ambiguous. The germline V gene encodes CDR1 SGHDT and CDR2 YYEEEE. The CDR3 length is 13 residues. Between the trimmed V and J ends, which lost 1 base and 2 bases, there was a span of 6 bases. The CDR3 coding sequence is TGTGCCAGCAGCTTGCCCGTAAACTATGGCTACACCTTC. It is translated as CASSLPVNYGYTF. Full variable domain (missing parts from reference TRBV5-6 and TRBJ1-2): DAGVTQSPTHLIKTRGQQVTLRCSPKSGHDTVSWYQQALGQGPQFIFQYYEEEERQRGNFPDRFSGHQFPNYSSELNVNALLLGDSALYLCASSLPVNYGYTFGSGTRLTVV.

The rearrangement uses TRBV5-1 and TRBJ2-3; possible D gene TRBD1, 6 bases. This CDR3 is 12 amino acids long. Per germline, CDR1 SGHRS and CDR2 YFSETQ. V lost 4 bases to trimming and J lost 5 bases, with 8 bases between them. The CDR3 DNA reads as TGCGCCAGCAGCAAGGGGGAAGATACGCAGTATTTT. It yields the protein CASSKGEDTQYF.

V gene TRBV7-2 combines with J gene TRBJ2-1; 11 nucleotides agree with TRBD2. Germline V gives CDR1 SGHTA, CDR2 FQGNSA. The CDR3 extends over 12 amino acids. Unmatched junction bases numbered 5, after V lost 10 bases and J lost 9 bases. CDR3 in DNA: TGTGCCACCTCGACTAGCGGGATTGAGCAGTTCTTC. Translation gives CATSTSGIEQFF.

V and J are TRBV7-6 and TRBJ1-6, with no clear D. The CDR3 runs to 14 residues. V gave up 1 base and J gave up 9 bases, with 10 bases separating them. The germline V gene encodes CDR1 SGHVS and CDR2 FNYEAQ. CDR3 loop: CASSLDGPTSPLHF. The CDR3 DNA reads TGTGCCAGCAGCTTAGACGGTCCCACTTCACCCCTCCACTTT. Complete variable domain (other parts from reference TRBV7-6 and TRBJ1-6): GAGVSQSPRYKVTKRGQDVALRCDPISGHVSLYWYRQALGQGPEFLTYFNYEAQQDKSGLPNDRFSAERPEGSISTLTIQRTEQRDSAMYRCASSLDGPTSPLHFGNGTRLTVT.

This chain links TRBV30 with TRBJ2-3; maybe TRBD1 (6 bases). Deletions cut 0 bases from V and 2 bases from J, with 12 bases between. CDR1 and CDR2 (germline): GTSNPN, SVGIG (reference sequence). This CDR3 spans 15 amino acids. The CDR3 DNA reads TGTGCCTGGAGTGTCACGGGACACACCACAGATACGCAGTATTTT. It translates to CAWSVTGHTTDTQYF.

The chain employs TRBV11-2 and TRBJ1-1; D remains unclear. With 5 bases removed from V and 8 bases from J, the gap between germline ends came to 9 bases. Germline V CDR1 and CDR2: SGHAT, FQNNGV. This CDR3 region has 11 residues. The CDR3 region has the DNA TGTGCCAGCAGCCTCTCGGTGGAAGCTTTCTTT. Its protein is CASSLSVEAFF.

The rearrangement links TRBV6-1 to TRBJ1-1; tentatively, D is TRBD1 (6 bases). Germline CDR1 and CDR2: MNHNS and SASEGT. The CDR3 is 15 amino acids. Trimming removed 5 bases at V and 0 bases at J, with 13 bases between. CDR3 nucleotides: TGTGCCAGCAGTCGGACAGCCCTTATGAACACTGAAGCTTTCTTT. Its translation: CASSRTALMNTEAFF.

CDR3 protein: CASSQSSAGPRTQYF. The CDR3 DNA reads as TGTGCCAGCAGCCAATCCTCCGCGGGGCCCCGGACCCAGTACTTC. The rearrangement joins TRBV11-2 to TRBJ2-5; TRBD2 is a possible D gene (6 bases). Germline V gives CDR1 SGHAT, CDR2 FQNNGV. Deletions cut 5 bases from V and 7 bases from J, with 20 bases between. The CDR3 covers 15 residues. The complete variable domain, with remaining parts taken from reference TRBV11-2 and TRBJ2-5, reads EAGVAQSPRYKIIEKRQSVAFWCNPISGHATLYWYQQILGQGPKLLIQFQNNGVVDDSQLPKDRFSAERLKGVDSTLKIQPAKLEDSAVYLCASSQSSAGPRTQYFGPGTRLLVL.

In DNA, the CDR3 is TGTGCCAGTAGGACGGGGCCCTTGGCTAGGAATGAAAAACTGTTTTTT. The encoded protein is CASRTGPLARNEKLFF. This chain joins TRBV19 and TRBJ1-4; TRBD1 might be the D (5 bases). With 6 bases removed from V and 5 bases from J, the gap between germline ends came to 19 bases. The CDR3 runs to 16 residues. CDR1 and CDR2 from the germline V gene are LNHDA and SQIVND (reference sequence).

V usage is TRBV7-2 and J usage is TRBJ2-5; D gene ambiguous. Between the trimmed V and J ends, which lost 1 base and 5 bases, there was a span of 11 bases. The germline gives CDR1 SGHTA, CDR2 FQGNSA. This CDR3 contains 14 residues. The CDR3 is CASSLGQIHETQYF. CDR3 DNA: TGTGCCAGCAGCTTAGGCCAGATACACGAGACCCAGTACTTC. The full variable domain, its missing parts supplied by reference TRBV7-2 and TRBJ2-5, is GAGVSQSPSNKVTEKGKDVELRCDPISGHTALYWYRQSLGQGLEFLIYFQGNSAPDKSGLPSDRFSAERTGGSVSTLTIQRTQQEDSAVYLCASSLGQIHETQYFGPGTRLLVL.

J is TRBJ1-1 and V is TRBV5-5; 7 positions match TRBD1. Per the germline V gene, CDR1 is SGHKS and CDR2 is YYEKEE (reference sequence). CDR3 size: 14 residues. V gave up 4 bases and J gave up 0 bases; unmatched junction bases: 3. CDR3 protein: CASSVTGMNTEAFF. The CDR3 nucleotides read TGTGCCAGCAGCGTGACAGGGATGAACACTGAAGCTTTCTTT. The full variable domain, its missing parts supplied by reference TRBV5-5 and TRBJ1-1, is DAGVTQSPTHLIKTRGQQVTLRCSPISGHKSVSWYQQVLGQGPQFIFQYYEKEERGRGNFPDRFSARQFPNYSSELNVNALLLGDSALYLCASSVTGMNTEAFFGQGTRLTVV.

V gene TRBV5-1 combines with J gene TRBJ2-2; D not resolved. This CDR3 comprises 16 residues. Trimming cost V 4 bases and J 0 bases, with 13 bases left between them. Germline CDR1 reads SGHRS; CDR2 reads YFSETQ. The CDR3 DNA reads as TGCGCCAGCAGCCCTTCATCTAGGGCGAACACCGGGGAGCTGTTTTTT. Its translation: CASSPSSRANTGELFF.

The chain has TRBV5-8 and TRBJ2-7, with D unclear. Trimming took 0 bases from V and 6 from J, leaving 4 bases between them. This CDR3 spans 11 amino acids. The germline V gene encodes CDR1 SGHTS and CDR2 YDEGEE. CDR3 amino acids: CASSLVAEQYF. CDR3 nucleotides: TGTGCCAGCAGCTTGGTTGCCGAGCAGTACTTC.